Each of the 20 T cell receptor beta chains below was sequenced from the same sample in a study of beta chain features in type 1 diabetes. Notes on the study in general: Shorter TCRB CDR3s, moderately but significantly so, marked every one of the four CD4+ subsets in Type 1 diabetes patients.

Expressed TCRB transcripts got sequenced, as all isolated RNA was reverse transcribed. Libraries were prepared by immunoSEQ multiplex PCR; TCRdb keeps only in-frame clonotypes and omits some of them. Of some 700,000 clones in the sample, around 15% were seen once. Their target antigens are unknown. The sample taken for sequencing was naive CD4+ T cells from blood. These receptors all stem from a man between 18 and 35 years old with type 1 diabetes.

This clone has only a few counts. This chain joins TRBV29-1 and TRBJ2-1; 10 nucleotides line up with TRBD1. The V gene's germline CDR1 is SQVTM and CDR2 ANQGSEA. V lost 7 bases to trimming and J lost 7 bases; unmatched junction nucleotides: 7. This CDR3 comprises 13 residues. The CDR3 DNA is TGCAGCGGCCGACAGGGGGCTGGTAATGAGCAGTTCTTC. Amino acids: CSGRQGAGNEQFF.

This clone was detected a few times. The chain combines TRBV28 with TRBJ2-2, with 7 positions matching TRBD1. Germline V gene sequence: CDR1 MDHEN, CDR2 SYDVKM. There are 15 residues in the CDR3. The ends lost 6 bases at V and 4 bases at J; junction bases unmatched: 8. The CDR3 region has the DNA TGTGCCAGCAGACCGGGACAGAGATTCACCGGGGAGCTGTTTTTT. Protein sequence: CASRPGQRFTGELFF.

The CDR3 region has the DNA TGCGCCAGCAGCTTGGGTGGAGGGACCACCGGGGAGCTGTTTTTT. Amino acid sequence: CASSLGGGTTGELFF. The chain has TRBV5-1 and TRBJ2-2; TRBD2 might be the D (6 bases). Germline lookup yields CDR1 SGHRS and CDR2 YFSETQ. V shed 0 bases and J shed 4 bases, with 10 bases lying between them. This CDR3 has 15 amino acids.

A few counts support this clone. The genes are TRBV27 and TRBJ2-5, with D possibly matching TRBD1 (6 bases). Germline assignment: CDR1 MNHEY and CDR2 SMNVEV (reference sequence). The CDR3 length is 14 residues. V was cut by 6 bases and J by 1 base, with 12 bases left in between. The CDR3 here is CASSHTGSQETQYF. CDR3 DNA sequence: TGTGCCAGCAGCCATACAGGGAGCCAAGAGACCCAGTACTTC.

CDR3 region: CASSYSSYQGSPLHF. In DNA form, the CDR3 reads TGTGCCAGCAGTTACTCGAGTTACCAAGGTTCACCCCTCCACTTT. The J gene is TRBJ1-6, the V gene TRBV6-5; D not certain. The germline V gene encodes CDR1 MNHEY and CDR2 SVGAGI. The CDR3 extends over 15 amino acids. Between the trimmed V and J ends, which lost 0 bases and 9 bases, there was a span of 12 bases.

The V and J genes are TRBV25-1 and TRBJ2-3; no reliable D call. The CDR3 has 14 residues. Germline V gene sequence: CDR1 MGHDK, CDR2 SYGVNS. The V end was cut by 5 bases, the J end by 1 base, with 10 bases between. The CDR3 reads CASSPPWGTDTQYF. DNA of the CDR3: TGTGCCAGCAGTCCCCCATGGGGCACAGATACGCAGTATTTT. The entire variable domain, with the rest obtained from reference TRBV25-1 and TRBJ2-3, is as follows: EADIYQTPRYLVIGTGKKITLECSQTMGHDKMYWYQQDPGMELHLIHYSYGVNSTEKGDLSSESTVSRIRTEHFPLTLESARPSHTSQYLCASSPPWGTDTQYFGPGTRLTVL.

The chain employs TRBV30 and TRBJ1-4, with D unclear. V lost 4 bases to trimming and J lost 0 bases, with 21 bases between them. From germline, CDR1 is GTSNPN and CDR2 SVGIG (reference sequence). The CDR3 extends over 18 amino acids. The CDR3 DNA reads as TGTGCCTGGACGACTTCTGGGTTCCGAGTGGCAACTAATGAAAAACTGTTTTTT. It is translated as CAWTTSGFRVATNEKLFF.

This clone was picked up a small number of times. The CDR3 DNA is TGTGCCATCAGTGATTTGACAGGGAGGACAGATACGCAGTATTTT. Translating gives CAISDLTGRTDTQYF. The chain carries TRBV10-3 and TRBJ2-3; D possibly corresponds to TRBD1 (7 bases). Trimming removed 3 bases at V and 3 bases at J, with 13 bases between. Germline V gives CDR1 ENHRY, CDR2 SYGVKD. This CDR3 has 15 amino acids.

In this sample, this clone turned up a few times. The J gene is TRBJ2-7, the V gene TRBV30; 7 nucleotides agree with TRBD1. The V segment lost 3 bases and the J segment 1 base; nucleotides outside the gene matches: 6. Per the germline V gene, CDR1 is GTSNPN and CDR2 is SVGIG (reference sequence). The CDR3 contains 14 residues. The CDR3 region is CAWRAPGQSYEQYF. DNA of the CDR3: TGTGCCTGGAGGGCACCGGGACAGTCCTACGAGCAGTACTTC.

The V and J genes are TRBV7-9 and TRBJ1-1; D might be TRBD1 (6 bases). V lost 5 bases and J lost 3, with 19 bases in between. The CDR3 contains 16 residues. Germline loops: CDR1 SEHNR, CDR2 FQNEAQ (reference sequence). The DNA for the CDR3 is TGTGCCAGCAGCCCCCAGTGGGGGGCGGGGGACACTGAAGCTTTCTTT. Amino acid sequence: CASSPQWGAGDTEAFF.

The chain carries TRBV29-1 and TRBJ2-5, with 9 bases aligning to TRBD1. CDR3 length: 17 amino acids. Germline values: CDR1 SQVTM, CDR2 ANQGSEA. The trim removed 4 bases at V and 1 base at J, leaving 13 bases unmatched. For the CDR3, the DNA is TGCAGCGTTGCCCGGGACAGGGCTCCTCTACCCCAAGAGACCCAGTACTTC. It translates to CSVARDRAPLPQETQYF.

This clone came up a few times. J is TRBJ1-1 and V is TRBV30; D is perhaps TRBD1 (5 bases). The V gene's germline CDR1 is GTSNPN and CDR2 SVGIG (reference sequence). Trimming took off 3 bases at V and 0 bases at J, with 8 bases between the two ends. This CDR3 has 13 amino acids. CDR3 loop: CAWSEGLNTEAFF. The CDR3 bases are TGTGCCTGGAGCGAGGGGTTGAACACTGAAGCTTTCTTT.

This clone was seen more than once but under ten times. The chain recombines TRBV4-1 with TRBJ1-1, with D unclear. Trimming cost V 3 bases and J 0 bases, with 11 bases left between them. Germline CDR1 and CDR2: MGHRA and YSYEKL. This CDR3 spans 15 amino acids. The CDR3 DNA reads TGCGCCAGCAGCCAGTCTAACCACATGAACACTGAAGCTTTCTTT. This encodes CASSQSNHMNTEAFF.

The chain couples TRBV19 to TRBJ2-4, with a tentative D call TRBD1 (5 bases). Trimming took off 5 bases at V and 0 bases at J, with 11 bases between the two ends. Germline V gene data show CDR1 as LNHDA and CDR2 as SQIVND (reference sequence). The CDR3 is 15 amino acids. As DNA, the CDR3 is TGTGCCAGTAGTCTTGACCAGGGAGCCAAAAACATTCAGTACTTC. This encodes CASSLDQGAKNIQYF.

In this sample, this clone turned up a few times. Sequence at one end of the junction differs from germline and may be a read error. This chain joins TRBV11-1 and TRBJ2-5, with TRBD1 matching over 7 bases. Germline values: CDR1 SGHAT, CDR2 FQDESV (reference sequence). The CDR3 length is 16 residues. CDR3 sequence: CASSRGQDQAQGTQYF. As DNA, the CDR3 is TGTGCCAGCAGCCGCGGACAGGACCAAGCGCAAGGGACCCAGTACTTC.

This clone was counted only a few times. CDR3 sequence: CASSRASGKSSYEQYF. The DNA of the CDR3 is TGTGCCAGCAGTCGGGCTAGCGGGAAGAGCTCCTACGAGCAGTACTTC. This chain connects TRBV27 to TRBJ2-7; 9 bases align to TRBD2. This CDR3 region has 16 residues. J gave up 0 bases and V 5 bases, and 8 bases lay outside the gene matches. Germline V gives CDR1 MNHEY, CDR2 SMNVEV (reference sequence).

In DNA form, the CDR3 reads TGTGCCAGCAGCTTTTTTTTATCCAGGACAAATGGAGGAAACACCATATATTTT. Protein: CASSFFLSRTNGGNTIYF. The V call is TRBV13, the J call TRBJ1-3; a weak D match, TRBD1 (5 bases). There are 18 residues in the CDR3. V was pared by 3 bases and J by 4 bases, with 22 bases between. In germline, CDR1 is PRHDT, CDR2 FYEKMQ (reference sequence).

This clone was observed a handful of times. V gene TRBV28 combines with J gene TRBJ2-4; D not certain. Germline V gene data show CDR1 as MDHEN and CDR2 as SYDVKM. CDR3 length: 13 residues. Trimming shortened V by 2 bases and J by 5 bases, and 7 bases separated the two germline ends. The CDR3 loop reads CASSLPAENIQYF. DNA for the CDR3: TGTGCCAGCAGTTTACCGGCAGAAAACATTCAGTACTTC.

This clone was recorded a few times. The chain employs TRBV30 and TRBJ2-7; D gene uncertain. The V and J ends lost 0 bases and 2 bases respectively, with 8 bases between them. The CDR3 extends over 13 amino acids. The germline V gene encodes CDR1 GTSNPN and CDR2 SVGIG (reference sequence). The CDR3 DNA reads TGTGCCTGGAGTGTACTTGAGGCCTACGAGCAGTACTTC. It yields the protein CAWSVLEAYEQYF. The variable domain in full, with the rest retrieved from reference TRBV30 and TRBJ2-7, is SQTIHQWPATLVQPVGSPLSLECTVEGTSNPNLYWYRQAAGRGLQLLFYSVGIGQISSEVPQNLSASRPQDRQFILSSKKLLLSDSGFYLCAWSVLEAYEQYFGPGTRLTVT.

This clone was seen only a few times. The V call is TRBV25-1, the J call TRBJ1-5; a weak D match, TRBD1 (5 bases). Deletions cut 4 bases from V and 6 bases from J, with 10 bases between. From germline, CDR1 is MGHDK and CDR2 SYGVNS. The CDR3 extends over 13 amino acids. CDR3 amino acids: CASSGGLGQPQHF. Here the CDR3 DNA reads TGTGCCAGCAGTGGGGGGTTGGGTCAGCCCCAGCATTTT. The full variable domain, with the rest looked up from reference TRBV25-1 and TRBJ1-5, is EADIYQTPRYLVIGTGKKITLECSQTMGHDKMYWYQQDPGMELHLIHYSYGVNSTEKGDLSSESTVSRIRTEHFPLTLESARPSHTSQYLCASSGGLGQPQHFGDGTRLSIL.